This is a list of T cell receptor beta chains from one sample in a study of read filtering for tumor transcriptome and immune sequencing. TCRdb re-derived calls from the reads in MiXCR, one entry per CDR3 protein. The repertoire includes about 38,000 distinct CDR3 sequences, approximately 14% of them detected once, and more than 15% sits in the top ten. The sequenced sample was a population of CD138-negative cells sorted from bone marrow. The receptors derive from a donor at least 40 years old with multiple myeloma. Each CDR3 is given with its conserved first and last residue. Fields, in order: clone size, J gene, D gene, V gene, CDR3 protein, CDR3 DNA. D genes are given only for firm matches. Some rows have no size entry. The others give once, few or many, or a class for an expanded clone.

clone_size: many
j_call: TRBJ2-2
d_call: .
v_call: TRBV7-2
cdr3_aa: CASSPRGSNTGELFF
cdr3_nt: TGTGCCAGCAGCCCTCGTGGCAGTAACACCGGGGAGCTGTTTTTT

clone_size: .
j_call: TRBJ2-1
d_call: .
v_call: TRBV28
cdr3_aa: CASSNWATKLFF
cdr3_nt: TGCGCCAGCAGTAATTGGGCCACAAAGCTGTTCTTC

clone_size: many
j_call: TRBJ2-7
d_call: .
v_call: TRBV19
cdr3_aa: CASTSGSSYEQYF
cdr3_nt: TGTGCCAGTACCTCCGGGTCCTCCTACGAGCAGTACTTC

clone_size: .
j_call: TRBJ1-1
d_call: .
v_call: TRBV11-2
cdr3_aa: CASSLSAGAFF
cdr3_nt: TGTGCCAGCAGCTTATCTGCGGGAGCTTTCTTT

clone_size: many
j_call: TRBJ2-3
d_call: .
v_call: TRBV5-5
cdr3_aa: CASQRRDPDTQYF
cdr3_nt: TGTGCCAGCCAGAGGAGGGATCCAGATACGCAGTATTTT

clone_size: many
j_call: TRBJ1-6
d_call: .
v_call: TRBV27
cdr3_aa: CASSSPGSNSPLHF
cdr3_nt: TGTGCCAGCAGTTCCCCGGGCAGTAATTCACCCCTCCACTTT

clone_size: .
j_call: TRBJ2-5
d_call: .
v_call: TRBV29-1
cdr3_aa: CSAGGGEETQYF
cdr3_nt: TGCAGCGCCGGAGGGGGAGAAGAGACCCAGTACTTC

clone_size: many
j_call: TRBJ1-5
d_call: TRBD1
v_call: TRBV19
cdr3_aa: CASSPGTGGRQPQHF
cdr3_nt: TGTGCCAGTAGCCCCGGGACAGGGGGCCGGCAGCCCCAGCATTTT

clone_size: medium-sized
j_call: TRBJ1-1
d_call: .
v_call: TRBV4-1
cdr3_aa: CASSQETGTMLNTEAFF
cdr3_nt: TGCGCCAGCAGCCAAGAAACAGGTACTATGCTGAACACTGAAGCTTTCTTT

clone_size: many
j_call: TRBJ2-1
d_call: TRBD2
v_call: TRBV29-1
cdr3_aa: CSVERDPGGLYNEQFF
cdr3_nt: TGCAGCGTTGAAAGGGACCCGGGGGGTCTGTACAATGAGCAGTTCTTC

clone_size: few
j_call: TRBJ1-1
d_call: .
v_call: TRBV7-9
cdr3_aa: CASSSGSGGNTEAFF
cdr3_nt: TGTGCCAGCAGCTCAGGGAGCGGAGGGAACACTGAAGCTTTCTTT

clone_size: many
j_call: TRBJ2-3
d_call: .
v_call: TRBV6-1
cdr3_aa: CASSAQDGDTQYF
cdr3_nt: TGTGCCAGCAGTGCCCAGGACGGAGATACGCAGTATTTT

clone_size: many
j_call: TRBJ2-4
d_call: .
v_call: TRBV11-2
cdr3_aa: CASSLRTGTTNIQYF
cdr3_nt: TGTGCCAGCAGCCTAAGAACCGGGACGACAAACATTCAGTACTTC

clone_size: few
j_call: TRBJ1-2
d_call: TRBD1
v_call: TRBV28
cdr3_aa: CATSLGTGVYTF
cdr3_nt: TGTGCCACCTCTTTGGGGACAGGGGTTTACACCTTC

clone_size: many
j_call: TRBJ2-1
d_call: .
v_call: TRBV19
cdr3_aa: CASKKDDSYNEQFF
cdr3_nt: TGTGCCAGTAAAAAAGACGACAGCTACAATGAGCAGTTCTTC

clone_size: many
j_call: TRBJ1-1
d_call: TRBD1
v_call: TRBV7-9
cdr3_aa: CASSPGQGSNTEAFF
cdr3_nt: TGTGCCAGCAGCCCGGGACAGGGCTCGAACACTGAAGCTTTCTTT

clone_size: many
j_call: TRBJ2-5
d_call: TRBD1
v_call: TRBV6-2/TRBV6-3
cdr3_aa: CASSYGGQELSETQYF
cdr3_nt: TGTGCCAGCAGTTACGGGGGACAGGAATTATCGGAGACCCAGTACTTC

clone_size: many
j_call: TRBJ2-1
d_call: .
v_call: TRBV4-1
cdr3_aa: CASSQGSQGRIYNEQFF
cdr3_nt: TGCGCCAGCAGCCAAGGATCCCAGGGTCGGATTTACAATGAGCAGTTCTTC

clone_size: many
j_call: TRBJ1-1
d_call: .
v_call: TRBV7-6
cdr3_aa: CASSPPRDGRNKPTEAFF
cdr3_nt: TGTGCCAGCAGCCCCCCCCGGGACGGGCGTAATAAACCCACTGAAGCTTTCTTT

clone_size: many
j_call: TRBJ2-7
d_call: .
v_call: TRBV6-2/TRBV6-3
cdr3_aa: CASRRGENYEQYF
cdr3_nt: TGTGCCAGCAGAAGGGGGGAGAACTACGAGCAGTACTTC

clone_size: many
j_call: TRBJ2-3
d_call: .
v_call: TRBV10-3
cdr3_aa: CAISPLGVGTDTQYF
cdr3_nt: TGTGCCATCAGCCCACTGGGCGTTGGCACAGATACGCAGTATTTT

clone_size: .
j_call: TRBJ2-2
d_call: .
v_call: TRBV7-6
cdr3_aa: CASSLLPGQGGRELFF
cdr3_nt: TGTGCCAGCAGCTTATTACCTGGCCAGGGGGGCCGGGAGCTGTTTTTT

clone_size: many
j_call: TRBJ2-7
d_call: .
v_call: TRBV20-1
cdr3_aa: CSARLPGAHEQYF
cdr3_nt: TGCAGTGCTAGACTTCCAGGGGCCCACGAGCAGTACTTC

clone_size: many
j_call: TRBJ2-6
d_call: .
v_call: TRBV5-4
cdr3_aa: CASSLDGFSGANVLTF
cdr3_nt: TGTGCCAGCAGCTTGGACGGTTTCTCTGGGGCCAACGTCCTGACTTTC

clone_size: many
j_call: TRBJ2-1
d_call: TRBD2
v_call: TRBV20-1
cdr3_aa: CSATLGGSISNEQFF
cdr3_nt: TGCAGTGCTACCCTCGGCGGGAGTATTTCCAATGAGCAGTTCTTC

clone_size: many
j_call: TRBJ2-1
d_call: TRBD2
v_call: TRBV7-8
cdr3_aa: CASSPGLEDNEQFF
cdr3_nt: TGTGCCAGCAGCCCAGGACTAGAAGACAATGAGCAGTTCTTC

clone_size: many
j_call: TRBJ2-3
d_call: .
v_call: TRBV5-1
cdr3_aa: CASSLGVDSPVGDTQYF
cdr3_nt: TGCGCCAGCAGCTTGGGGGTTGACAGCCCAGTAGGCGATACGCAGTATTTT

clone_size: many
j_call: TRBJ2-2
d_call: TRBD1
v_call: TRBV24-1
cdr3_aa: CATSDPNHRGPGELFF
cdr3_nt: TGTGCCACCAGTGATCCAAATCACAGGGGCCCCGGGGAGCTGTTTTTT

clone_size: many
j_call: TRBJ1-1
d_call: .
v_call: TRBV6-2/TRBV6-3
cdr3_aa: CASSYGGADLNTEAFF
cdr3_nt: TGTGCCAGCAGTTACGGAGGAGCGGATCTGAACACTGAAGCTTTCTTT

clone_size: many
j_call: TRBJ1-1
d_call: .
v_call: TRBV5-1
cdr3_aa: CASSLGGGLYTEAFF
cdr3_nt: TGCGCCAGCAGCTTGGGTGGGGGCTTGTACACTGAAGCTTTCTTT

clone_size: medium-sized
j_call: TRBJ2-1
d_call: .
v_call: TRBV11-2
cdr3_aa: CASSLSDSNEQFF
cdr3_nt: TGTGCCAGCAGCTTATCGGACAGCAATGAGCAGTTCTTC

clone_size: .
j_call: TRBJ2-3
d_call: TRBD2
v_call: TRBV20-1
cdr3_aa: CSAIDRLAGGDTQYF
cdr3_nt: TGCAGTGCTATCGATCGTCTAGCGGGGGGGGATACGCAGTATTTT

clone_size: many
j_call: TRBJ2-1
d_call: TRBD2
v_call: TRBV10-3
cdr3_aa: CAISDTERGLRFF
cdr3_nt: TGTGCCATCAGTGACACGGAGCGGGGCTTGCGGTTCTTC

clone_size: many
j_call: TRBJ1-4
d_call: TRBD1
v_call: TRBV15
cdr3_aa: CATQDRTNEKLFF
cdr3_nt: TGTGCCACCCAGGACAGGACTAATGAAAAACTGTTTTTT

clone_size: medium-sized
j_call: TRBJ1-1
d_call: TRBD1
v_call: TRBV2
cdr3_aa: CASSADGQGMNTEAFF
cdr3_nt: TGTGCCAGCAGTGCAGACGGACAGGGGATGAACACTGAAGCTTTCTTT

clone_size: .
j_call: TRBJ2-4
d_call: .
v_call: TRBV4-1
cdr3_aa: CASSLLTGSNIQYF
cdr3_nt: TGCGCCAGCAGCCTCCTGACGGGGTCGAACATTCAGTACTTC

clone_size: many
j_call: TRBJ2-1
d_call: TRBD1
v_call: TRBV7-9
cdr3_aa: CASSLGLRQGAVNEQFF
cdr3_nt: TGTGCCAGCAGCTTAGGCCTAAGGCAGGGGGCAGTAAATGAGCAGTTCTTC

clone_size: many
j_call: TRBJ2-3
d_call: .
v_call: TRBV6-6
cdr3_aa: CASSPGPDTQYF
cdr3_nt: TGTGCCAGCAGTCCCGGGCCAGATACGCAGTATTTT

clone_size: many
j_call: TRBJ2-3
d_call: TRBD2
v_call: TRBV4-1
cdr3_aa: CASSQEAHGLAGTDTQYF
cdr3_nt: TGCGCCAGCAGCCAAGAAGCACACGGACTAGCGGGCACAGATACGCAGTATTTT

clone_size: many
j_call: TRBJ1-4
d_call: TRBD1
v_call: TRBV7-6
cdr3_aa: CASSLGQPNGKRFF
cdr3_nt: TGTGCCAGCAGCCTGGGACAGCCCAATGGAAAACGGTTTTTT

clone_size: .
j_call: TRBJ1-1
d_call: .
v_call: TRBV7-3
cdr3_aa: CASSRDGPNTDALF
cdr3_nt: TGTGCCAGCAGCCGAGACGGACCGAACACTGATGCTCTCTTT

clone_size: many
j_call: TRBJ2-1
d_call: .
v_call: TRBV7-7
cdr3_aa: CASSLSVGEQFF
cdr3_nt: TGTGCTAGCAGCCTTAGCGTCGGGGAGCAGTTCTTC

clone_size: .
j_call: TRBJ2-3
d_call: .
v_call: TRBV7-9
cdr3_aa: CASNRQGHDKQYF
cdr3_nt: TGTGCCAGCAATCGGCAGGGGCATGATAAGCAGTATTTT

clone_size: many
j_call: TRBJ2-3
d_call: .
v_call: TRBV28
cdr3_aa: CASSFGGTSTDTQYF
cdr3_nt: TGTGCCAGCAGTTTCGGCGGTACTAGCACAGATACGCAGTATTTT

clone_size: many
j_call: TRBJ1-1
d_call: .
v_call: TRBV6-1
cdr3_aa: CASSDQLFGVGRNTEAFF
cdr3_nt: TGTGCCAGCAGTGACCAGTTATTTGGCGTCGGGAGGAACACTGAAGCTTTCTTT

clone_size: many
j_call: TRBJ1-2
d_call: .
v_call: TRBV4-1
cdr3_aa: CASSQEPGRDGYTF
cdr3_nt: TGCGCCAGCAGCCAAGAGCCGGGCCGGGATGGCTACACCTTC

clone_size: .
j_call: TRBJ1-5
d_call: .
v_call: TRBV2
cdr3_aa: CASSRGPYQPQHF
cdr3_nt: TGTGCCAGCAGTCGGGGTCCATATCAGCCCCAGCATTTT

clone_size: few
j_call: TRBJ1-1
d_call: .
v_call: TRBV11-2
cdr3_aa: CASSGGSEAFF
cdr3_nt: TGTGCCAGCAGCGGGGGATCTGAAGCTTTCTTT

clone_size: many
j_call: TRBJ2-5
d_call: TRBD2
v_call: TRBV25-1
cdr3_aa: CASSLAGGETQYF
cdr3_nt: TGTGCCAGCAGTCTAGCGGGGGGAGAGACCCAGTACTTC

clone_size: many
j_call: TRBJ2-5
d_call: TRBD2
v_call: TRBV12-3/TRBV12-4
cdr3_aa: CASKELAAGETQYF
cdr3_nt: TGTGCCAGCAAAGAGCTAGCAGCGGGGGAGACCCAGTACTTC

clone_size: many
j_call: TRBJ1-1
d_call: .
v_call: TRBV7-2
cdr3_aa: CASSLRNTEALF
cdr3_nt: TGTGCCAGCAGCTTACGGAACACTGAAGCTCTCTTT

clone_size: many
j_call: TRBJ2-6
d_call: .
v_call: TRBV5-8
cdr3_aa: CASSLETGANVLTF
cdr3_nt: TGTGCCAGCAGCTTGGAAACTGGGGCCAACGTCCTGACTTTC

clone_size: many
j_call: TRBJ1-5
d_call: TRBD1
v_call: TRBV12-3/TRBV12-4
cdr3_aa: CASSLGDRDGGPQHF
cdr3_nt: TGTGCCAGCAGTTTAGGGGACAGGGATGGGGGGCCCCAGCATTTT

clone_size: many
j_call: TRBJ2-7
d_call: .
v_call: TRBV6-2/TRBV6-3
cdr3_aa: CASREAGSGEQYF
cdr3_nt: TGTGCCAGCAGAGAGGCAGGGTCGGGGGAGCAGTACTTC

clone_size: many
j_call: TRBJ1-5
d_call: TRBD1
v_call: TRBV5-6
cdr3_aa: CASSLGVQGVPPQHF
cdr3_nt: TGTGCCAGCAGCTTGGGCGTCCAGGGGGTTCCGCCCCAGCATTTT

clone_size: few
j_call: TRBJ2-5
d_call: TRBD1
v_call: TRBV28
cdr3_aa: CASSLGVGQVETQYF
cdr3_nt: TGTGCCAGCAGTTTAGGCGTCGGACAGGTAGAGACCCAGTACTTC

clone_size: .
j_call: TRBJ1-1
d_call: .
v_call: TRBV12-5
cdr3_aa: CASALITEAFF
cdr3_nt: TGTGCTAGTGCCCTTATCACTGAAGCTTTCTTT

clone_size: many
j_call: TRBJ2-5
d_call: TRBD2
v_call: TRBV27
cdr3_aa: CASSYWGGQETQYF
cdr3_nt: TGTGCCAGCAGTTATTGGGGGGGACAAGAGACCCAGTACTTC

clone_size: .
j_call: TRBJ1-2
d_call: .
v_call: TRBV6-2/TRBV6-3
cdr3_aa: CASRPRGSDGYTF
cdr3_nt: TGTGCCAGCAGACCAAGGGGATCCGATGGCTACACCTTC